This T cell receptor (beta chain) is drawn from a study of T cell repertoires in cytomegalovirus infection. Looking at the study overall: Newly reported HLA-C-restricted and thoroughly characterized HLA-B-restricted CMV epitopes were employed. The public TCR beta signatures pointed to both CMV infection and matching HLA type.

Germline CDR1 and CDR2: DFQATT and SNEGSKA (reference sequence). This CDR3 region has 19 residues. The junction had 18 bases not matched to a gene; V was cut back by 6 bases and J by 7 bases. Via MiXCR, TCRdb re-called the reads, giving one row per CDR3 protein. The sample holds about 740,000 distinct CDR3 sequences; around 35% are singletons and the top ten take 15% to 20%. Points on this clonotype: The antigen is unknown.

The receptor was derived from a human donor in good health (CMV status not recorded). Some clones in this sample may be carry-over from other donors' samples. V gene TRBV20-1 combines with J gene TRBJ2-1; 16 bases align to TRBD2. Specimen: cultured PBMCs, collected from culture after CMV antigen stimulation. The DNA for the CDR3 is TGCAGTGCCCCAGATGTGGGACTAGCGGGAGGGAGGGTCGGTAATGAGCAGTTCTTC. It is translated as CSAPDVGLAGGRVGNEQFF.